Shown below are 13 T cell receptor beta chains from a single sample sequenced in a study of long-term antiretroviral therapy in people with HIV. Investigators performed immunoSEQ version v3.0 at survey level. Profiled with immunoSEQ multiplex PCR; TCRdb holds only in-frame clones, not every one. The table has 20,000 to 25,000 clones, just under 85% seen once; the top ten hold 10% to 15%. The sample consisted of unsorted PBMCs, taken 1.6 years after starting antiretroviral therapy. The receptor source for this set is a man aged 35-49 years with HIV.

The chain couples TRBV19 to TRBJ1-1; D possibly corresponds to TRBD1 (5 bases). The CDR3 loop spans 14 amino acids. The germline V and J ends were trimmed by 3 bases and 0 bases, with 8 bases remaining between them. Germline CDR1 LNHDA, CDR2 SQIVND (reference sequence). CDR3 bases: TGTGCCAGTAGTATCAGGGAAATGAACACTGAAGCTTTCTTT. Its translation is CASSIREMNTEAFF.

The chain is built from TRBV18 and TRBJ1-2; a possible D gene is TRBD1 (5 bases). Germline CDR1 KGHSH, CDR2 LQKENI. V lost 3 bases to trimming and J lost 4 bases, with 30 bases between them. The CDR3 extends over 20 amino acids. The CDR3 loop is CASSPAGIQPANGQGYGYTF. CDR3 nucleotides: TGTGCCAGCTCACCGGCTGGGATACAGCCTGCTAATGGTCAGGGCTATGGCTACACCTTC.

The rearrangement joins TRBV6-1 to TRBJ1-4, with 8 bases identical to TRBD1. This CDR3 region has 15 residues. The ends lost 6 bases at V and 8 bases at J; junction bases unmatched: 11. Germline V gene data show CDR1 as MNHNS and CDR2 as SASEGT. The CDR3 DNA is TGTGCCAGCAGGGAACAGGGGGTTGGAGAAGAAAAACTGTTTTTT. Protein: CASREQGVGEEKLFF.

For the CDR3, the DNA is TGTGCCAGCAGCTTAGGACAGGGGGCTTACAATGAGCAGTTCTTC. This codes for CASSLGQGAYNEQFF. The chain employs TRBV7-9 and TRBJ2-1, with TRBD1 identical over 10 bases. Germline V lookup: CDR1 SEHNR, CDR2 FQNEAQ (reference sequence). The CDR3 is made up of 15 amino acids. The V segment lost 1 base and the J segment 4 bases; nucleotides outside the gene matches: 1.

V and J are TRBV5-1 and TRBJ1-1, with no clear D. This CDR3 has 15 residues. V shed 4 bases and J shed 1 base, with 14 bases lying between them. Germline V lookup: CDR1 SGHRS, CDR2 YFSETQ. This chain's CDR3 is CASSIDPWRNTEAFF. For the CDR3, the DNA is TGCGCCAGCAGCATAGACCCTTGGCGGAACACTGAAGCTTTCTTT.

This chain uses TRBV18 with TRBJ2-5, with TRBD2 matching 12 bases. The CDR3 is 17 amino acids. Germline loops: CDR1 KGHSH, CDR2 LQKENI. V shed 1 base and J 3 bases; nucleotides not matched to a gene: 6. The DNA for the CDR3 is TGTGCCAGCTCACCACGAGAGGGACTAGCGGGTAAAGAGACCCAGTACTTC. It translates to CASSPREGLAGKETQYF.

There are a few counts of this clone. The gene calls are TRBV9 and TRBJ1-2; D unresolved. The CDR3 is 12 residues long. Deletions cut 0 bases from V and 5 bases from J, with 5 bases between. The germline gives CDR1 SGDLS, CDR2 YYNGEE. The CDR3 DNA sequence: TGTGCCAGCAGCGTAGATGAGTATGGCTACACCTTC. Encoded protein: CASSVDEYGYTF.

This chain connects TRBV5-1 to TRBJ2-3, with TRBD1 matching 9 bases. Trimming cost V 4 bases and J 4 bases; bases outside gene matches: 7. CDR1 and CDR2 (germline): SGHRS, YFSETQ. The CDR3 covers 15 residues. The CDR3 loop is CASSGPGQGADTQYF. CDR3 DNA sequence: TGCGCCAGCAGCGGACCGGGACAGGGCGCAGATACGCAGTATTTT.

The V gene is TRBV5-4, the J gene TRBJ1-3; 7 bases are a match to TRBD1. Germline assignment: CDR1 SGHNT and CDR2 YYREEE (reference sequence). V dropped 3 bases and J dropped 0; count of bases not matched to a gene: 9. The CDR3 is made up of 17 amino acids. CDR3 in DNA: TGTGCCAGCAGCTCCCAGGGGGGAGCCCCCTCTGGAAACACCATATATTTT. Encoded protein: CASSSQGGAPSGNTIYF.

The genes are TRBV11-2 and TRBJ2-1; 9 bases map to TRBD2. V shed 5 bases and J 2 bases; nucleotides not matched to a gene: 7. Germline V lookup: CDR1 SGHAT, CDR2 FQNNGV. This CDR3 comprises 16 residues. In DNA form, the CDR3 reads TGTGCCAGCAGCGCAAGGATAGCGGGGGCCTACAATGAGCAGTTCTTC. This sequence encodes CASSARIAGAYNEQFF.

The genes are TRBV27 and TRBJ1-1; 8 positions agree with TRBD1. Germline-derived CDR1 and CDR2 are MNHEY and SMNVEV (reference sequence). V dropped 6 bases and J dropped 5; count of bases not matched to a gene: 8. This CDR3 region has 14 residues. For the CDR3, the DNA is TGTGCCAGCAGACCGACGGACAGGGTAACTGAAGCTTTCTTT. This gives the protein CASRPTDRVTEAFF.

The chain is built from TRBV10-2 and TRBJ2-1, with 10 nucleotides matching TRBD2. From germline, CDR1 is WSHSY and CDR2 SAAADI. The CDR3 spans 15 residues. Trimming at V came to 3 bases and at J to 2 bases, leaving 1 base not matched to a gene. Written as DNA, the CDR3 is TGCGCCAGCAGTGATCTAGCGGGGGCCTACAATGAGCAGTTCTTC. Protein: CASSDLAGAYNEQFF.

The chain uses TRBV30 and TRBJ2-3, with 8 bases aligning to TRBD2. J lost 1 base, V lost 2 bases, and 5 bases had no gene match. Germline assignment: CDR1 GTSNPN and CDR2 SVGIG (reference sequence). The length of the CDR3 is 15 residues. CDR3 bases: TGTGCCTGGAGTCGGAGCGGGAGTCGCACAGATACGCAGTATTTT. It specifies CAWSRSGSRTDTQYF.